These 15 T cell receptor beta chains were all obtained from the same sample, sequenced in a study of blood T cell repertoires in COVID-19. Here immunoSEQ multiplex PCR was the method, and the copy in TCRdb shows in-frame clones only, minus some. The table includes approximately 200,000 clones, around nine tenths detected once. Sequenced input: peripheral blood. These receptors were obtained from a woman aged 60-75 years with acute or convalescent COVID-19.

The genes are TRBV14 and TRBJ2-3, with D tentatively TRBD2 (6 bases). The CDR3 is made up of 17 amino acids. Germline CDR1 is SGHDN and CDR2 is FVKESK. The ends were cut back, 0 bases at V and 1 base at J, with 14 bases in the middle. DNA for the CDR3: TGTGCCAGCAGCCAAGATCTCCGGCGGGGAGGCACAGATACGCAGTATTTT. Protein: CASSQDLRRGGTDTQYF.

The CDR3 sequence is CASSPTGGNQPQHF. CDR3 DNA: TGTGCCAGCAGTCCGACAGGGGGCAATCAGCCCCAGCATTTT. This rearrangement joins TRBV2 to TRBJ1-5; 8 positions match TRBD1. Germline CDR1 SNHLY, CDR2 FYNNEI. Trimming at V came to 5 bases and at J to 2 bases, leaving 2 bases not matched to a gene. The CDR3 contains 14 residues.

The chain joins TRBV18 to TRBJ2-3; 8 bases fit TRBD1. V lost 2 bases and J lost 4; bases outside the gene matches: 8. In germline, CDR1 is KGHSH, CDR2 LQKENI. The CDR3 is made up of 16 amino acids. The chain's CDR3 is CASSPGARQGSDTQYF. CDR3 nucleotide sequence: TGTGCCAGCTCACCAGGGGCCCGACAGGGGTCAGATACGCAGTATTTT.

The chain joins TRBV20-1 to TRBJ2-1, with no clear D. Germline V gene sequence: CDR1 DFQATT, CDR2 SNEGSKA (reference sequence). CDR3 length: 11 amino acids. V was pared by 3 bases and J by 10 bases, with 10 bases between. The CDR3 loop is CSASRASEQFF. The CDR3 region has the DNA TGCAGTGCTAGTCGTGCGTCGGAGCAGTTCTTC.

The V call is TRBV5-1, the J call TRBJ2-3; no reliable D call. The germline V and J ends were trimmed by 2 bases and 1 base, with 8 bases remaining between them. From germline, CDR1 is SGHRS and CDR2 YFSETQ. The CDR3 has 14 residues. The CDR3 region is CASSFYSRTDTQYF. CDR3 nucleotides: TGCGCCAGCAGCTTCTACTCCCGCACAGATACGCAGTATTTT.

This chain uses TRBV3-1 (or the pseudogene TRBV3-2) with TRBJ1-5, with a weak D call TRBD1 (6 bases). Germline CDR1 and CDR2: LGHDT and YNNKEL (reference sequence). This CDR3 has 14 residues. With 4 bases removed from V and 6 bases from J, the gap between germline ends came to 13 bases. The CDR3 spells CASSRGTGTQPQHF. As DNA, the CDR3 is TGTGCCAGCAGCCGCGGAACAGGGACTCAGCCCCAGCATTTT.

The V and J genes are TRBV6-5 and TRBJ1-5, with D perhaps TRBD1 (6 bases). Trimming removed 0 bases at V and 6 bases at J, with 12 bases between. The CDR3 contains 15 residues. From germline, CDR1 is MNHEY and CDR2 SVGAGI. The CDR3: CASSYSGGGGQPQHF. CDR3 sequence (DNA): TGTGCCAGCAGTTACTCGGGCGGGGGCGGTCAGCCCCAGCATTTT.

CDR3 nucleotides: TGTGCCAGCAGCTCCCGGTGGGACAGGGCCTACGAGCAGTACTTC. It is translated as CASSSRWDRAYEQYF. The gene calls are TRBV7-9 and TRBJ2-7; 9 bases line up with TRBD1. In germline, CDR1 is SEHNR, CDR2 FQNEAQ (reference sequence). The CDR3 has 15 residues. Trimming at V came to 4 bases and at J to 2 bases, leaving 6 bases not matched to a gene.

The chain couples TRBV20-1 to TRBJ1-1; D not resolved. The CDR3 contains 11 residues. CDR1 and CDR2 from the germline V gene are DFQATT and SNEGSKA (reference sequence). The CDR3 nucleotides read TGCGGTTGTCGGGGGAACACTGAAGCTTTCTTT. It codes for CGCRGNTEAFF.

The genes are TRBV28 and TRBJ1-1; D is perhaps TRBD1 (6 bases). The CDR3 is 14 amino acids. The V gene lost 6 bases and the J gene lost 5 bases, with 16 bases spanning the gap. Germline V gene lookup returns CDR1 MDHEN and CDR2 SYDVKM. The CDR3 protein is CASSSPRGRTEAFF. Here the CDR3 DNA reads TGTGCCAGCAGCTCTCCCAGGGGTAGAACTGAAGCTTTCTTT.

This sequence joins TRBV9 and TRBJ2-3; 11 bases align to TRBD2. Germline V gene sequence: CDR1 SGDLS, CDR2 YYNGEE. The CDR3 is 18 amino acids. V lost 0 bases and J lost 3; bases outside the gene matches: 9. CDR3 region: CASSVVESTSGGTDTQYF. The CDR3 DNA reads TGTGCCAGCAGCGTAGTGGAAAGTACTAGCGGGGGAACAGATACGCAGTATTTT.

This rearrangement joins TRBV7-9 to TRBJ2-1; D might be TRBD2 (5 bases). Trimming took 5 bases from V and 7 from J, leaving 12 bases between them. This CDR3 comprises 13 residues. Germline V gene data show CDR1 as SEHNR and CDR2 as FQNEAQ (reference sequence). For the CDR3, the DNA is TGTGCCAGCAGCGAAACTGGAGGAAATGAGCAGTTCTTC. Translation: CASSETGGNEQFF.

J is TRBJ1-5 and V is TRBV19; possible D gene TRBD1, 6 bases. V was trimmed by 3 bases and J by 5 bases, leaving 11 bases between them. The V gene's germline CDR1 is LNHDA and CDR2 SQIVND (reference sequence). The CDR3 totals 14 residues. The chain's CDR3 is CASSIWGRDQPQHF. CDR3 nucleotide sequence: TGTGCCAGTAGTATTTGGGGGCGCGATCAGCCCCAGCATTTT.

The chain has TRBV5-6 and TRBJ2-4, with D possibly being TRBD1 (6 bases). The germline V gene has CDR1 SGHDT and CDR2 YYEEEE. The CDR3 is 16 amino acids. Trimming left V 0 bases short and J 7 bases short, with 17 bases between. The CDR3 sequence: CASSLVSGTRANIQYF. The CDR3 DNA reads TGTGCCAGCAGCTTGGTATCAGGGACAAGGGCGAACATTCAGTACTTC.

This clone was seen a few times. V and J are TRBV27 and TRBJ1-4; D might be TRBD1 (6 bases). V shed 8 bases and J shed 0 bases, with 13 bases lying between them. This CDR3 has 15 amino acids. In germline, CDR1 is MNHEY, CDR2 SMNVEV (reference sequence). In DNA form, the CDR3 reads TGTGCCAGCCGATCCTACAGGGCAACTAATGAAAAACTGTTTTTT. Translating it yields CASRSYRATNEKLFF. Filled out from reference TRBV27 and TRBJ1-4, the complete variable domain reads EAQVTQNPRYLITVTGKKLTVTCSQNMNHEYMSWYRQDPGLGLRQIYYSMNVEVTDKGDVPEGYKVSRKEKRNFPLILESPSPNQTSLYFCASRSYRATNEKLFFGSGTQLSVL.